Listed below are T cell receptor beta chains from one sample, sequenced in a study of shared clonotypes between healthy human individuals. The repertoire was sequenced with immunoSEQ multiplex PCR; TCRdb's copy has only in-frame clones and lacks some. The sample includes over 1.4 million clones, around 97% of them seen just once. The sequenced sample was naive CD4+ T cells sorted from blood. The receptors were sampled from a young man in good health. Both conserved end residues are part of each CDR3. The order of the fields is J gene, clone size, D gene, V gene, CDR3 DNA, CDR3 protein. The D gene is left open where the match is weak. Part of the rows lack a size; the others show once, few, many or a class for expanded clones.

J gene: TRBJ2-5
clone size: -
D gene: -
V gene: TRBV7-6
CDR3 DNA: TGTGCCAGCAGCTTACCCAGGGGCCCGGCGGAGACCCAGTACTTC
CDR3 protein: CASSLPRGPAETQYF

J gene: TRBJ1-3
clone size: -
D gene: -
V gene: TRBV28
CDR3 DNA: TGTGCCAGCAGTTTACAGGGCTCTGGAAACACCATATATTTT
CDR3 protein: CASSLQGSGNTIYF

J gene: TRBJ1-5
clone size: few
D gene: -
V gene: TRBV10-2
CDR3 DNA: TGCGCCAGCAGTGTGGATAGCAATCAGCCCCAGCATTTT
CDR3 protein: CASSVDSNQPQHF

J gene: TRBJ2-2
clone size: -
D gene: -
V gene: TRBV5-5
CDR3 DNA: TGTGCCAGCAGCTTGGAGGGCGCAGTCACCGGGGAGCTGTTTTTT
CDR3 protein: CASSLEGAVTGELFF

J gene: TRBJ1-5
clone size: -
D gene: -
V gene: TRBV5-8
CDR3 DNA: TGTGCCAGCAGCTCCGCATTAGGGAATAGCAATCAGCCCCAGCATTTT
CDR3 protein: CASSSALGNSNQPQHF

J gene: TRBJ1-2
clone size: -
D gene: -
V gene: TRBV29-1
CDR3 DNA: TGCAGCGTTGAAGTATGGCAGCAACCCTATGGCTACACCTTC
CDR3 protein: CSVEVWQQPYGYTF

J gene: TRBJ2-5
clone size: once
D gene: TRBD2
V gene: TRBV19
CDR3 DNA: TGTGCCAGTAGTCGACTAGCTCGGGAGACCCAGTACTTC
CDR3 protein: CASSRLARETQYF

J gene: TRBJ2-7
clone size: -
D gene: TRBD2
V gene: TRBV9
CDR3 DNA: TGTGCCAGCAGCATAAGCGGGAGCTACGAGCAGTACTTC
CDR3 protein: CASSISGSYEQYF

J gene: TRBJ2-7
clone size: -
D gene: TRBD1
V gene: TRBV5-1
CDR3 DNA: TGCGCCAGCAGCTTATCCCGGGGACAGGGGGCTTACGAGCAGTACTTC
CDR3 protein: CASSLSRGQGAYEQYF

J gene: TRBJ2-7
clone size: -
D gene: -
V gene: TRBV5-1
CDR3 DNA: TGCGCCAGCAGCTTGGCCAAGGGGACAAGCGAGCAGTACTTC
CDR3 protein: CASSLAKGTSEQYF

J gene: TRBJ2-7
clone size: -
D gene: TRBD1
V gene: TRBV19
CDR3 DNA: TGTGCCACCCCGGGACAGGATTCCTACGAGCAGTACTTC
CDR3 protein: CATPGQDSYEQYF

J gene: TRBJ1-3
clone size: -
D gene: -
V gene: TRBV28
CDR3 DNA: TGTGCCAGCAGTTTATTATTGGGGACGGCTGGAAACACCATATATTTT
CDR3 protein: CASSLLLGTAGNTIYF

J gene: TRBJ1-5
clone size: -
D gene: -
V gene: TRBV29-1
CDR3 DNA: TGCAGCGTTGCGGGGGGGAAGGGGACTAATCAGCCCCAGCATTTT
CDR3 protein: CSVAGGKGTNQPQHF

J gene: TRBJ2-5
clone size: -
D gene: -
V gene: TRBV27
CDR3 DNA: TGTGCCAGCAGAGCCACAGGGTCTCAGACCCAGTACTTC
CDR3 protein: CASRATGSQTQYF

J gene: TRBJ2-7
clone size: -
D gene: -
V gene: TRBV13
CDR3 DNA: TGTGCCAGCAGCTCCCCCTCGGGCGAGCAGTACTTC
CDR3 protein: CASSSPSGEQYF

J gene: TRBJ2-1
clone size: -
D gene: -
V gene: TRBV5-1
CDR3 DNA: TGCGCCAGCAGCTTGGAGGTAGGGGTCAGTGAGCAGTTCTTC
CDR3 protein: CASSLEVGVSEQFF

J gene: TRBJ1-2
clone size: -
D gene: -
V gene: TRBV5-4
CDR3 DNA: TGTGCCAGCAGCTTGGGACAGGCACAGGAGGGCTACACCTTC
CDR3 protein: CASSLGQAQEGYTF

J gene: TRBJ2-5
clone size: -
D gene: -
V gene: TRBV5-1
CDR3 DNA: TGCGCCAGCAGCTCAGGGGTAGAAGAGACCCAGTACTTC
CDR3 protein: CASSSGVEETQYF

J gene: TRBJ1-3
clone size: -
D gene: TRBD1
V gene: TRBV5-4
CDR3 DNA: TGTGCCAGCAGCCCGGCCGGGACAGGGGGTCTGCTATCTGGAAACACCATATATTTT
CDR3 protein: CASSPAGTGGLLSGNTIYF

J gene: TRBJ2-1
clone size: -
D gene: TRBD1
V gene: TRBV5-1
CDR3 DNA: TGCGCCAGCAGGGGACAGGGGGCGAACAATGAGCAGTTCTTC
CDR3 protein: CASRGQGANNEQFF

J gene: TRBJ2-7
clone size: -
D gene: TRBD2
V gene: TRBV7-2
CDR3 DNA: TGTGCCAGCAGCTTAGTAGCGGGAGGAGCAGGGGAGCAGTACTTC
CDR3 protein: CASSLVAGGAGEQYF

J gene: TRBJ1-1
clone size: -
D gene: -
V gene: TRBV18
CDR3 DNA: TGTGCCAGCTCACAAGACCTCCCCAAACTCAACACTGAAGCTTTCTTT
CDR3 protein: CASSQDLPKLNTEAFF

J gene: TRBJ1-3
clone size: -
D gene: -
V gene: TRBV14
CDR3 DNA: TGTGCCAGCAGCCCTGGCACCGCCGGAAACACCATATATTTT
CDR3 protein: CASSPGTAGNTIYF

J gene: TRBJ2-2
clone size: -
D gene: TRBD2
V gene: TRBV7-6
CDR3 DNA: TGTGCCAGCAGCTTAACCCCTAGCGGGAGTTCCGTCGGGGAGCTGTTTTTT
CDR3 protein: CASSLTPSGSSVGELFF

J gene: TRBJ2-5
clone size: -
D gene: -
V gene: TRBV7-2
CDR3 DNA: TGTGCCAGCAGCCAAACGCTCCAAGAGACCCAGTACTTC
CDR3 protein: CASSQTLQETQYF

J gene: TRBJ2-3
clone size: -
D gene: -
V gene: TRBV27
CDR3 DNA: TGTGCCAGCAGTTCTCTATCAATAGGGACGCCTAAAGATACGCAGTATTTT
CDR3 protein: CASSSLSIGTPKDTQYF

J gene: TRBJ2-2
clone size: -
D gene: TRBD2
V gene: TRBV7-9
CDR3 DNA: TGTGCCAGCAGGGACTCCGGTGCTAGCGGTAGCGGGGAGCTGTTTTTT
CDR3 protein: CASRDSGASGSGELFF

J gene: TRBJ2-3
clone size: once
D gene: TRBD1
V gene: TRBV5-1
CDR3 DNA: TGCGCCAGCAGCTTGGGACAGGGGGGAGATACGCAGTATTTT
CDR3 protein: CASSLGQGGDTQYF

J gene: TRBJ2-1
clone size: -
D gene: -
V gene: TRBV18
CDR3 DNA: TGTGCCAGCTCCCCGAGCAGATCCAATGAGCAGTTCTTC
CDR3 protein: CASSPSRSNEQFF

J gene: TRBJ2-1
clone size: -
D gene: -
V gene: TRBV28
CDR3 DNA: TGTGCCAGCAGTTCCCGGACTGTTAGCTCCTACAATGAGCAGTTCTTC
CDR3 protein: CASSSRTVSSYNEQFF

J gene: TRBJ1-1
clone size: -
D gene: -
V gene: TRBV10-1
CDR3 DNA: TGCGCCAGCAGTCCTCGGGCAGGGGACGAAGCTTTCTTT
CDR3 protein: CASSPRAGDEAFF

J gene: TRBJ2-5
clone size: -
D gene: -
V gene: TRBV10-3
CDR3 DNA: TGTGCCATCAGTGACCCCAGGGCCCAAGAGACCCAGTACTTC
CDR3 protein: CAISDPRAQETQYF

J gene: TRBJ2-7
clone size: -
D gene: -
V gene: TRBV9
CDR3 DNA: TGTGCCAGTTCTAGGGGAAGGAGCTCCTACGAGCAGTACTTC
CDR3 protein: CASSRGRSSYEQYF

J gene: TRBJ2-1
clone size: -
D gene: TRBD2
V gene: TRBV27
CDR3 DNA: TGTGCCAGCAGGGGACTAGCGGGAGTCTCCTACAATGAGCAGTTCTTC
CDR3 protein: CASRGLAGVSYNEQFF

J gene: TRBJ1-6
clone size: -
D gene: TRBD1
V gene: TRBV7-9
CDR3 DNA: TGTGCCAGCAGTCCGGACAGGGCCTTGATTTCACCCCTCCACTTT
CDR3 protein: CASSPDRALISPLHF

J gene: TRBJ2-1
clone size: -
D gene: TRBD2
V gene: TRBV4-2
CDR3 DNA: TGTGCCAGCACAGCGGGAGCCTACAATGAGCAGTTCTTC
CDR3 protein: CASTAGAYNEQFF